There are a few counts of the clone carrying this T cell receptor beta chain. The antigen remains undetermined. These data come from a study of T cell responses to AZD1222 COVID-19 vaccine. General observations from the study: Among those given AZD1222, only six were seropositive at baseline. Clonal diversity may have been underestimated, and the donors were mostly white British, with more females than males. Across the whole spike, CD4 TCRs peaked at regions 160-218 and 743-854. Increases in Spike-specific TCR breadth and depth were seen after two AZD1222 doses.

V was cut by 2 bases and J by 6 bases, with 17 bases left in between. Germline assignment: CDR1 SGDLS and CDR2 YYNGEE. CDR3 length equals 15 residues. Data came from immunoSEQ multiplex PCR; TCRdb stores just in-frame clones and leaves some out. The repertoire includes some 150,000 clones, roughly nine tenths of them detected once, and around 1.9% sits in the top ten. The chain is built from TRBV9 and TRBJ1-2; the D gene is possibly TRBD1 (6 bases). The specimen was peripheral blood, collected on day 0 of AZD1222 vaccination. The source is an adult in good health. The CDR3, as DNA: TGTGCCAGCAGCGTGGTTACGAACAGGGAGAATGGCTACACCTTC. Residues: CASSVVTNRENGYTF.